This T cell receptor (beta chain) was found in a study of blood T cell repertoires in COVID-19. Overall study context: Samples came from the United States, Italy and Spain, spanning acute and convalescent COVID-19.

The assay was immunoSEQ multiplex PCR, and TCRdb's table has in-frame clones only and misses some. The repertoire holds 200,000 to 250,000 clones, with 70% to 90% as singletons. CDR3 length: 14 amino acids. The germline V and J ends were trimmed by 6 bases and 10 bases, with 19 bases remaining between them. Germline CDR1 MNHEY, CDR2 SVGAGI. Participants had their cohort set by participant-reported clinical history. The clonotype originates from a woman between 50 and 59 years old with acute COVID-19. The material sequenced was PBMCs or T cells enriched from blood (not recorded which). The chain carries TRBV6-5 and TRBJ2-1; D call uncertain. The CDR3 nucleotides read TGTGCCAGCAGCCGAGACACGGCCAGATCGGAGCAGTTCTTC. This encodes CASSRDTARSEQFF.